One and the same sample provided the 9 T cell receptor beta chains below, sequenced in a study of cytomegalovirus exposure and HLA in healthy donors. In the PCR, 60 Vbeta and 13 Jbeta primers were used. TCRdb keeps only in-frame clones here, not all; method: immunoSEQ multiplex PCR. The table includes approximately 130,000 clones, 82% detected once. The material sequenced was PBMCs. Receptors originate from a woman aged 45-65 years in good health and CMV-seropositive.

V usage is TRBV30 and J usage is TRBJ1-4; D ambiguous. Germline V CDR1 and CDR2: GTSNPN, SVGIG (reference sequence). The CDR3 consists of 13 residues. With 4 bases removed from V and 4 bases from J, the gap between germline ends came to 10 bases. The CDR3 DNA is TGTGCCTGGACGGCAGGTAGTAATGAAAAACTGTTTTTT. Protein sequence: CAWTAGSNEKLFF.

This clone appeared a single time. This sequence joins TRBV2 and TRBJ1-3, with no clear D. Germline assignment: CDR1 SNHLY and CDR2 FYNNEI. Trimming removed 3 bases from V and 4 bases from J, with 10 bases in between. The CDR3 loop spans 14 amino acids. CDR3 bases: TGTGCCAGCAGTGACCGGGTGGCGGGAAACACCATATATTTT. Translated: CASSDRVAGNTIYF.

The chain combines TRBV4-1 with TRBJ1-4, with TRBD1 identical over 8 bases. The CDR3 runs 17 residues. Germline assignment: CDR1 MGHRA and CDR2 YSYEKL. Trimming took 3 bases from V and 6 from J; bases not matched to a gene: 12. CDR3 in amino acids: CASSHKGTGQGDEKLFF. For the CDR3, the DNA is TGCGCCAGCAGCCATAAAGGGACCGGACAGGGAGATGAAAAACTGTTTTTT.

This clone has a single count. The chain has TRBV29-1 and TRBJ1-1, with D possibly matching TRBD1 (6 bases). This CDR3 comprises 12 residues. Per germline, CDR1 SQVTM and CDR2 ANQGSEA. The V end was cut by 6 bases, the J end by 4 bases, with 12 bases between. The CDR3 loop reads CSVFRGLTEAFF. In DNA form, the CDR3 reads TGCAGCGTCTTCAGGGGTCTCACTGAAGCTTTCTTT.

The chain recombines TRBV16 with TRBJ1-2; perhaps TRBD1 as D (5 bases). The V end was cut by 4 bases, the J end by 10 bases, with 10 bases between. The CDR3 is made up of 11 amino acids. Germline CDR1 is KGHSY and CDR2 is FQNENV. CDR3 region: CASSPLGVYTF. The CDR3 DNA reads TGTGCCAGCAGCCCCTTAGGGGTCTACACCTTC.

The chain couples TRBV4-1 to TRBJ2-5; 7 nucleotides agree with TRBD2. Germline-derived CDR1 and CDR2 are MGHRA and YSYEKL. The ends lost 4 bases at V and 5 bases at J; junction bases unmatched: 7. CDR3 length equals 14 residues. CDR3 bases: TGCGCCAGCAGCCTGGGGAGGGCTTGGGAGACCCAGTACTTC. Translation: CASSLGRAWETQYF.

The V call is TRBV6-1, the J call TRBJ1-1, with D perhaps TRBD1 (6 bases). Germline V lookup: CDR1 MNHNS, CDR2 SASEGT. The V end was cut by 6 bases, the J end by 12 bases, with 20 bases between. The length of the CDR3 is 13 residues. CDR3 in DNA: TGTGCCAGCAGAGGAATATCAGGGGCGCCTCCTTTCTTT. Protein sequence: CASRGISGAPPFF.

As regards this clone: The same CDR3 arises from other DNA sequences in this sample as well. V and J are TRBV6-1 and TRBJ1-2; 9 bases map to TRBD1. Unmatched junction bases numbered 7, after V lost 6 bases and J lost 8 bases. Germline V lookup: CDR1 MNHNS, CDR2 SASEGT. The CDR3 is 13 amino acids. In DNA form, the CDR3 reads TGTGCCAGCAGGGCCGGGACAGGGTACGGCTACACCTTC. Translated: CASRAGTGYGYTF.

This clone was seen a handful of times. The CDR3 nucleotides are TGCGCCAGCAGCCAAGACAGGGGGTCTGTCAATCAGCCCCAGCATTTT. It encodes CASSQDRGSVNQPQHF. The chain uses TRBV4-3 and TRBJ1-5, with TRBD1 matching 7 bases. Germline-derived CDR1 and CDR2 are LGHNA and YSLEER. This CDR3 has 16 amino acids. V shed 0 bases, J shed 3 bases, and the junction held 5 bases outside the gene matches.